This TCR beta chain emerged from a study of vaccination and CD4 T cells after COVID-19 (dated 2022 in TCRdb). For the wider study: Convalescent patients had a positive SARS-CoV-2 result on nasal swab PCR, and of these patients, some 10 had mild disease and one had severe disease. Post-COVID blood samples from convalescent patients were collected a median of approximately 93 days after diagnosis, with a range of roughly 35 to 180 days. Participants got two doses of the Pfizer-BioNTech BNT162b2 vaccine (n=8) or two doses of the Moderna mRNA-1273 vaccine (n=2). Post-vaccine blood samples were collected a median of approximately 68 days after the second vaccine dose, ranging from roughly 14 to 241 days. In 9 to 11 COVID-19 convalescent patients and several infection-naive healthy vaccine recipients, researchers compared the spike-specific CD4+ TCR repertoire from before mRNA vaccination with the repertoire from after. The convalescent cohort included six males and four females, with two Hispanic individuals, seven Caucasians, two Asians and one multiracial person. Points the paper makes about the study in general: The study included relatively few convalescent patients and did not analyze early timepoints after natural infection. Of the vaccine-specific clones in convalescent patients, 304 of 307, or nearly all, reacted only to SARS-CoV-2 spike and did not cross-react with common cold coronaviruses. Among the post-vaccine SARS-CoV-2-reactive clones in convalescent patients, a median around 90% showed up only after vaccination, which suggests vaccine-specific priming. The median number of SARS-CoV-2-reactive clonotypes rose from around 22 after infection to some 40 after vaccination, but the change was not significant.

The positive SARS-CoV-2 PCR tests of the convalescent patients were dated from March to December 2020, before the Alpha, Beta and Delta variants emerged in the United States. Ficoll-Paque Plus gradient centrifugation was used to isolate PBMCs from whole blood, and the isolated PBMCs were then either used fresh or cryopreserved at -140C. In the case of this clonotype: It has no known antigen specificity. It has no much larger one-base neighbor in the sample; base qualities were not kept.

The CDR3 runs 10 residues from the cysteine to the phenylalanine. Of all the DNA, just the CDR3 is kept, 30 bases in frame from base 1. The germline V gene gives CDR1 as MNHEY and CDR2 as SVGEGT. V was cut back by 6 bases and J by 3 bases, leaving a gap of 2 bases between them. The receptor library was made with PCR. Instrument used: Illumina iSeq 100. In the authors' own workflow: Non-productive sequences were filtered out, and CDR3s that did not start with C, did not end with F or W, or were shorter than 7 amino acids were discarded. Similarity between CDR3 sequences was evaluated in R version 3.6.1 using Levenshtein distances (stringdist) and unrooted phylogenetic trees (ape). TCRdb trimmed the raw reads at Q25, called clones with MiXCR and kept productive beta chains. Each CDR3 protein gets just one entry, which takes the most common genes and DNA from the rows behind it. These V and J calls are TCRdb output, not the study's own analysis. The table for this sample lists about 18,000 distinct CDR3 sequences; around 62% of them were counted only once. The ten largest make up just over 1% of the sample.

The V and J segments used are TRBV6-2 or TRBV6-3 and TRBJ1-1, with the D gene not confidently named. Source: CD4+ T cells from blood, taken before SARS-CoV-2 vaccination. This TCR was recovered from a human donor who had recovered from COVID-19. At the DNA level, the sequence is TGTGCCAGCAGAGACACTGAAGCTTTCTTT. It translates as CASRDTEAFF.